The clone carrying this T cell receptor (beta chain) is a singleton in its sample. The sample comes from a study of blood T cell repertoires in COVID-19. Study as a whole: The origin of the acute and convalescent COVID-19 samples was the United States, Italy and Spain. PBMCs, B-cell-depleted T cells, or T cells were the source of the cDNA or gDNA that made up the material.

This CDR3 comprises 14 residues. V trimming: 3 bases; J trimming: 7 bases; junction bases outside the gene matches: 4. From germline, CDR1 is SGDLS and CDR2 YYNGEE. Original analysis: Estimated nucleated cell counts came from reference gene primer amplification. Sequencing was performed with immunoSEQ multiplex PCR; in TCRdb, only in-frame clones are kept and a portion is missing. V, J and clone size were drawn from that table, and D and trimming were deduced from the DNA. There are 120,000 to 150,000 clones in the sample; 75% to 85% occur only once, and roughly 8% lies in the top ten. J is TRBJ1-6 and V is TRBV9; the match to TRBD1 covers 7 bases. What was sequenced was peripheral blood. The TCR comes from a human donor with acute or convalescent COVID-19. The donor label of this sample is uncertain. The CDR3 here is CASSEGQRNSPLHF. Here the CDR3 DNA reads TGTGCCAGCAGCGAGGGACAGCGGAATTCACCCCTCCACTTT.